These 25 T cell receptor beta chains were sequenced from one sample in a study of blood T cell repertoires in COVID-19. Profiled with immunoSEQ multiplex PCR; TCRdb holds only in-frame clones, not every one. The sample consists of fewer than 75,000 clones, 60% to 80% of them appearing once. The sequencing input was peripheral blood. The receptors here all came from a man aged 55 to 70 with acute or convalescent COVID-19.

The chain combines TRBV18 with TRBJ2-5, with 7 bases fitting TRBD1. Germline V gives CDR1 KGHSH, CDR2 LQKENI. Unmatched junction bases numbered 3, after V lost 4 bases and J lost 1 base. The CDR3 is 14 amino acids. The CDR3 DNA follows: TGTGCCAGCTCACGGGGACAGCTCCAAGAGACCCAGTACTTC. As protein: CASSRGQLQETQYF.

As concerns this clone: The junction departs from the called germline gene at one end, perhaps through a read error. The V and J genes are TRBV7-7 and TRBJ2-1; 10 positions match TRBD2. CDR1 and CDR2 (germline): SSHAT, FNYEAQ (reference sequence). The CDR3 sequence is 18 residues long. CDR3 bases: TGTGCTAGCAGCTTGGCACTAGCGGGGACGGTCTCCTACAATGAGCAGTTCTTC. Its translation is CASSLALAGTVSYNEQFF.

The rearrangement uses TRBV5-4 and TRBJ2-3, with D possibly being TRBD1 (5 bases). CDR1 and CDR2 (germline): SGHNT, YYREEE (reference sequence). There are 13 residues in the CDR3. Trimming took 4 bases from V and 4 from J, leaving 10 bases between them. This CDR3 reads CASSLQGPDTQYF. The DNA for the CDR3 is TGTGCCAGCAGCCTGCAGGGCCCAGATACGCAGTATTTT. Drawing the rest from reference TRBV5-4 and TRBJ2-3, the complete variable domain is ETGVTQSPTHLIKTRGQQVTLRCSSQSGHNTVSWYQQALGQGPQFIFQYYREEENGRGNFPPRFSGLQFPNYSSELNVNALELDDSALYLCASSLQGPDTQYFGPGTRLTVL.

The chain is built from TRBV2 and TRBJ1-4, with D unresolved. With 6 bases removed from V and 5 bases from J, the gap between germline ends came to 4 bases. Germline-derived CDR1 and CDR2 are SNHLY and FYNNEI. This CDR3 has 11 amino acids. CDR3: CASRENEKLFF. DNA of the CDR3: TGTGCCAGCAGGGAGAATGAAAAACTGTTTTTT.

The chain joins TRBV15 to TRBJ1-2, with D maybe TRBD1 (6 bases). This CDR3 contains 15 residues. The germline V gene encodes CDR1 LNHNV and CDR2 YYDKDF (reference sequence). The V end lost 0 bases, the J end lost 4 bases, and 12 bases lay between the germline ends. For the CDR3, the DNA is TGTGCCACCAGCAGAGATACGGGGGGGGCCTATGGCTACACCTTC. This codes for CATSRDTGGAYGYTF.

The gene calls are TRBV19 and TRBJ1-1, with no clear D. The V and J ends lost 5 bases and 4 bases respectively, with 14 bases between them. This CDR3 spans 14 amino acids. CDR1 is LNHDA and CDR2 is SQIVND in the germline V gene (reference sequence). The CDR3 protein is CASSAERQSTEAFF. The CDR3 DNA reads as TGTGCCAGTAGTGCCGAAAGACAATCCACTGAAGCTTTCTTT.

The chain links TRBV5-4 to TRBJ2-7, with a tentative D call TRBD2 (6 bases). This CDR3 contains 17 residues. Germline CDR1 is SGHNT and CDR2 is YYREEE (reference sequence). Trimming cost V 3 bases and J 1 base, with 20 bases left between them. The CDR3 region is CASSSPGGAGVSYEQYF. The CDR3 nucleotides read TGTGCCAGCAGCTCGCCTGGGGGAGCGGGCGTATCCTACGAGCAGTACTTC.

The count of this clone is one. V usage is TRBV19 and J usage is TRBJ1-6; the match to TRBD1 covers 7 bases. Per germline, CDR1 LNHDA and CDR2 SQIVND (reference sequence). V shed 5 bases, J shed 10 bases, and the junction held 8 bases outside the gene matches. The CDR3 extends over 14 amino acids. Here the CDR3 reads CASSPSGGGSPLHF. CDR3 DNA: TGTGCCAGTAGTCCCTCAGGGGGTGGATCACCCCTCCACTTT.

This clone was detected only a few times. This sequence joins TRBV24-1 and TRBJ2-1, with TRBD1 identical over 7 bases. The germline CDR1 and CDR2 sequences are KGHDR and SFDVKD. CDR3 length: 15 amino acids. Trimming removed 4 bases from V and 3 bases from J; junction bases left unmatched: 5. CDR3 residues: CATSELGTDYNEQFF. CDR3 nucleotide sequence: TGTGCCACCAGTGAGCTCGGGACAGACTACAATGAGCAGTTCTTC.

CDR3 bases: TGTGCCAGCAAACAGGAAAGCACTGAAGCTTTCTTT. Translating it yields CASKQESTEAFF. This sequence joins TRBV2 and TRBJ1-1; D might be TRBD1 (5 bases). This CDR3 region has 12 residues. CDR1 is SNHLY and CDR2 is FYNNEI in the germline V gene. The ends were cut back, 7 bases at V and 4 bases at J, with 10 bases in the middle.

This clone was seen a handful of times. The rearrangement links TRBV5-1 to TRBJ2-1; maybe TRBD1 (5 bases). V lost 1 base and J 7 bases, leaving 9 bases between the germline ends. Germline CDR1 SGHRS, CDR2 YFSETQ. CDR3 length: 13 residues. CDR3 residues: CASSLLYRNEQFF. For the CDR3, the DNA is TGCGCCAGCAGCTTGCTTTACAGGAATGAGCAGTTCTTC. Complete variable domain (other parts from reference TRBV5-1 and TRBJ2-1): KAGVTQTPRYLIKTRGQQVTLSCSPISGHRSVSWYQQTPGQGLQFLFEYFSETQRNKGNFPGRFSGRQFSNSRSEMNVSTLELGDSALYLCASSLLYRNEQFFGPGTRLTVL.

This chain links TRBV18 with TRBJ2-3; D uncertain. Trimming took 0 bases from V and 4 from J, leaving 5 bases between them. Germline V gives CDR1 KGHSH, CDR2 LQKENI. The CDR3 runs 13 residues. The DNA of the CDR3 is TGTGCCAGCTCACCACCTTTATCAGATACGCAGTATTTT. This gives the protein CASSPPLSDTQYF.

V and J are TRBV5-1 and TRBJ1-6; D may be TRBD1 (6 bases). Per the germline V gene, CDR1 is SGHRS and CDR2 is YFSETQ. The CDR3 runs to 16 residues. Trimming cost V 0 bases and J 7 bases, with 14 bases left between them. The CDR3 sequence is CASSLEPGAGNSPLHF. The CDR3, as DNA: TGCGCCAGCAGCTTGGAGCCAGGGGCAGGGAATTCACCCCTCCACTTT.

In the case of this clone: Other DNA sequences in the sample encode the same CDR3. The genes are TRBV18 and TRBJ1-2; a possible D gene is TRBD1 (6 bases). Trimming shortened V by 6 bases and J by 6 bases, and 11 bases separated the two germline ends. There are 12 residues in the CDR3. In germline, CDR1 is KGHSH, CDR2 LQKENI. The CDR3 reads CASSPDRNGYTF. The CDR3 nucleotides read TGTGCCAGCTCCCCCGACAGGAATGGCTACACCTTC.

The rearrangement uses TRBV5-1 and TRBJ1-6, with TRBD1 as a possible D gene (6 bases). The germline CDR1 and CDR2 sequences are SGHRS and YFSETQ. V gave up 4 bases and J gave up 7 bases, with 15 bases separating them. The CDR3 spans 15 residues. The CDR3 sequence: CASSLWTEINSPLHF. CDR3 bases: TGCGCCAGCAGCCTATGGACAGAAATCAATTCACCCCTCCACTTT.

The chain uses TRBV19 and TRBJ2-3, with 8 bases identical to TRBD1. The germline gives CDR1 LNHDA, CDR2 SQIVND (reference sequence). The CDR3 is made up of 15 amino acids. With 5 bases clipped from V and 2 bases from J, the junction kept 6 bases outside the gene matches. CDR3 sequence (DNA): TGTGCCAGTAGTCGCAGGGGGCAAAACACAGATACGCAGTATTTT. This codes for CASSRRGQNTDTQYF.

V gene TRBV24-1 combines with J gene TRBJ2-3; D possibly corresponds to TRBD2 (5 bases). This CDR3 spans 16 amino acids. V was pared by 4 bases and J by 6 bases, with 19 bases between. Germline CDR1 reads KGHDR; CDR2 reads SFDVKD. CDR3 in amino acids: CATSESTGEREDTQYF. DNA for the CDR3: TGTGCCACCAGTGAATCTACTGGGGAGCGTGAGGATACGCAGTATTTT.

This clone was detected only once. The chain recombines TRBV27 with TRBJ1-3; no reliable D call. This CDR3 has 14 residues. V was cut by 5 bases and J by 2 bases, with 10 bases left in between. Germline CDR1 is MNHEY and CDR2 is SMNVEV (reference sequence). The CDR3 nucleotides are TGTGCCAGCAGTGCGTCGGTGACTGGAAACACCATATATTTT. It yields the protein CASSASVTGNTIYF.

This clone was observed a few times. V and J are TRBV21-1 and TRBJ2-7; the DNA was not compared with TRBD1, the D call given in the table. TRBV21-1 corresponds to a pseudogene. CDR3 size: 13 residues. CDR3 nucleotides: TGTGCCAGCACCGGGACAGACCCCTACGAGCAGTACTTC. It specifies CASTGTDPYEQYF.

The V call is TRBV7-3, the J call TRBJ2-3, with 9 bases lining up with TRBD2. Per germline, CDR1 SGHTA and CDR2 FQGTGA. Trimming at V came to 5 bases and at J to 2 bases, leaving 5 bases not matched to a gene. The CDR3 extends over 15 amino acids. In DNA form, the CDR3 reads TGTGCCAGCAGCCAAGGACTAGCGTACACAGATACGCAGTATTTT. As protein: CASSQGLAYTDTQYF.

V gene TRBV4-1 combines with J gene TRBJ2-7, with D possibly being TRBD2 (6 bases). V lost 4 bases and J 5 bases, leaving 15 bases between the germline ends. The V gene's germline CDR1 is MGHRA and CDR2 YSYEKL. The CDR3 extends over 14 amino acids. The CDR3 DNA is TGCGCCAGCAGCCCTACTGCGTGGGGGGACGAGCAGTACTTC. Protein: CASSPTAWGDEQYF.

The chain has TRBV7-3 and TRBJ2-6; D is possibly TRBD1 (6 bases). CDR1 SGHTA and CDR2 FQGTGA come from the germline V gene. Trimming cost V 6 bases and J 3 bases, with 9 bases left between them. CDR3 size: 14 residues. The DNA of the CDR3 is TGTGCCAGCAGGGGGACATTTGGGGCCAACGTCCTGACTTTC. Residues: CASRGTFGANVLTF.

This sequence joins TRBV6-5 and TRBJ2-7, with TRBD2 identical over 9 bases. Germline values: CDR1 MNHEY, CDR2 SVGAGI. The J segment lost 3 bases and the V segment lost 2 bases, leaving 5 bases of the junction unmatched. This CDR3 is built from 15 residues. DNA for the CDR3: TGTGCCAGCAGTTACCAGCGGGGGGACCACTACGAGCAGTACTTC. The encoded protein is CASSYQRGDHYEQYF.

This rearrangement joins TRBV15 to TRBJ1-2; 12 positions match TRBD1. V shed 0 bases and J 3 bases; nucleotides not matched to a gene: 8. This CDR3 comprises 18 residues. CDR1 and CDR2 (germline): LNHNV, YYDKDF (reference sequence). CDR3 sequence (DNA): TGTGCCACCAGCAGAGATCTTTCCGGGACAGGGGGCCACTATGGCTACACCTTC. Amino acid sequence: CATSRDLSGTGGHYGYTF.

V gene TRBV5-1 combines with J gene TRBJ1-2; 10 positions agree with TRBD1. Trimming cost V 3 bases and J 8 bases; bases outside gene matches: 13. Germline loops: CDR1 SGHRS, CDR2 YFSETQ. CDR3 length: 16 residues. CDR3 DNA: TGCGCCAGCAGCTGGGCAGGGACAGGGGCGTCCGGGGGCTACACCTTC. It encodes CASSWAGTGASGGYTF.